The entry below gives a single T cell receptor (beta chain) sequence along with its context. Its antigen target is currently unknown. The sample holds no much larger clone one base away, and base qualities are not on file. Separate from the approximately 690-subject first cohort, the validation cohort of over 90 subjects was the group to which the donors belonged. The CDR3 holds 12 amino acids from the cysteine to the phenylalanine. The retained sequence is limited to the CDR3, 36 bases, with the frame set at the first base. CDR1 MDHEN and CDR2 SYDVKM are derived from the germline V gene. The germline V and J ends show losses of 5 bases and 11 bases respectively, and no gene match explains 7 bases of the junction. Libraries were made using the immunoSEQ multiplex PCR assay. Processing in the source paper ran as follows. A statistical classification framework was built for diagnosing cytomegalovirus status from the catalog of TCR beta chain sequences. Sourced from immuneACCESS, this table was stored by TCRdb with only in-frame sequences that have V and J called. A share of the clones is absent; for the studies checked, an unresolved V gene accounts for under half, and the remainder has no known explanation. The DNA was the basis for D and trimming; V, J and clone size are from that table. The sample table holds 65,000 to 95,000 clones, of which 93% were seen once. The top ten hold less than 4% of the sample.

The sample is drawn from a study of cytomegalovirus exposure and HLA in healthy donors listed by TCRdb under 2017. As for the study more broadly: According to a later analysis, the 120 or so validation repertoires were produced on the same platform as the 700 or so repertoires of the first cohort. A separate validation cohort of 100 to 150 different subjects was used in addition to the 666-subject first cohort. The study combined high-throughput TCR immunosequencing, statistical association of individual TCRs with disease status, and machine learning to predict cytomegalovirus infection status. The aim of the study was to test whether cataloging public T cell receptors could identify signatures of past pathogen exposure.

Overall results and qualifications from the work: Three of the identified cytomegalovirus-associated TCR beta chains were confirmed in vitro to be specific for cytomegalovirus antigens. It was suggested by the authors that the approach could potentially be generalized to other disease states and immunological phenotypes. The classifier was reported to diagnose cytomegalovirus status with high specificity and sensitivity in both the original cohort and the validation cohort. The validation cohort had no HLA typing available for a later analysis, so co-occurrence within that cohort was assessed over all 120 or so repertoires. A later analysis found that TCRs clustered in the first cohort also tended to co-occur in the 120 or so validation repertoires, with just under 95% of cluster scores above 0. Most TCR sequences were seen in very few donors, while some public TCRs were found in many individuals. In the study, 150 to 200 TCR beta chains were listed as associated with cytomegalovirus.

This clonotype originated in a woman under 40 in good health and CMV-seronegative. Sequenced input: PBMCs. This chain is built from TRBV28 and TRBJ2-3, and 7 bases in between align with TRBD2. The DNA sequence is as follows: TGTGCCAGCAGTCCGCGTGGGAGGGGGCAGTATTTT. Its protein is CASSPRGRGQYF. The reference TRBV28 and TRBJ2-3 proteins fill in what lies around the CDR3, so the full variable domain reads DVKVTQSSRYLVKRTGEKVFLECVQDMDHENMFWYRQDPGLGLRLIYFSYDVKMKEKGDIPEGYSVSREKKERFSLILESASTNQTSMYLCASSPRGRGQYFGPGTRLTVL.